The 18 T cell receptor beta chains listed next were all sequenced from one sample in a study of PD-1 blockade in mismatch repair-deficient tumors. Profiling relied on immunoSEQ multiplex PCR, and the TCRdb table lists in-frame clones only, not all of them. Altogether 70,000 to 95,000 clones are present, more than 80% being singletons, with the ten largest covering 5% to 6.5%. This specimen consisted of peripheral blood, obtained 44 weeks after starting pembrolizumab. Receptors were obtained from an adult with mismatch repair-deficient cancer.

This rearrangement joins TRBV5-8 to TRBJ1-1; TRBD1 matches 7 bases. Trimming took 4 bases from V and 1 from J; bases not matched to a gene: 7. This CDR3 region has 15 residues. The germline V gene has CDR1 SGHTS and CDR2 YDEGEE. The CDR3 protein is CASSTSTGWNTEAFF. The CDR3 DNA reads TGTGCCAGCAGCACTTCGACAGGGTGGAACACTGAAGCTTTCTTT. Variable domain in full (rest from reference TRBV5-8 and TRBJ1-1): EAGVTQSPTHLIKTRGQQATLRCSPISGHTSVYWYQQALGLGLQFLLWYDEGEERNRGNFPPRFSGRQFPNYSSELNVNALELEDSALYLCASSTSTGWNTEAFFGQGTRLTVV.

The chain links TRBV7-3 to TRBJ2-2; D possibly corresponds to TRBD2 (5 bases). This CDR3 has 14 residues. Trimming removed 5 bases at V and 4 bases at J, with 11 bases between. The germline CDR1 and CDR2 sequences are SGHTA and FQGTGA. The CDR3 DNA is TGTGCCAGCAGCGGACTTTCCGGCACCGGGGAGCTGTTTTTT. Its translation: CASSGLSGTGELFF.

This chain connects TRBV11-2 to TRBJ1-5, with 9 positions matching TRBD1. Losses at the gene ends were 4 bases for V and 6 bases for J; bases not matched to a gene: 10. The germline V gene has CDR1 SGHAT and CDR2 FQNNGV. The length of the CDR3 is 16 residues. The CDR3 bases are TGTGCCAGCAGCTCCTCCGGGACAGGGTTTAGTCAGCCCCAGCATTTT. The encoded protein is CASSSSGTGFSQPQHF.

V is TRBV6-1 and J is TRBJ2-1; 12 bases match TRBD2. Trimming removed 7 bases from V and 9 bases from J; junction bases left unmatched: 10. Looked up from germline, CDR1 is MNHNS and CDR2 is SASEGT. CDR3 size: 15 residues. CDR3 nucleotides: TGTGCCAGCACCAGAGTGCTAGCGGGAGGGCGTGAGCAGTTCTTC. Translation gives CASTRVLAGGREQFF.

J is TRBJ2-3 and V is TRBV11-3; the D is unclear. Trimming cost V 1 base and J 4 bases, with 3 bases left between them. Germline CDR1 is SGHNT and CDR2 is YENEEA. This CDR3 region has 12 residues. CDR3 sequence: CASSLGSDTQYF. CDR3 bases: TGTGCCAGCAGCTTAGGGTCAGATACGCAGTATTTT.

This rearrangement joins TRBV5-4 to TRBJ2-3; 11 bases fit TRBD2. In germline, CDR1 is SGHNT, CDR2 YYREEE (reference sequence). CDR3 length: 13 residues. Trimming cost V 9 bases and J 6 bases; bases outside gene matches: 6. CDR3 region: CATVAGGGDTQYF. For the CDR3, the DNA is TGTGCCACCGTAGCGGGAGGGGGGGATACGCAGTATTTT.

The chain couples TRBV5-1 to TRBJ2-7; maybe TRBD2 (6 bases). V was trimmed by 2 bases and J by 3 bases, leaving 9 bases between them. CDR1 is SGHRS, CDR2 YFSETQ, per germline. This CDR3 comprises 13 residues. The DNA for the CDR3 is TGCGCCAGCAGCTTTGGACTACTCTACGAGCAGTACTTC. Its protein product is CASSFGLLYEQYF.

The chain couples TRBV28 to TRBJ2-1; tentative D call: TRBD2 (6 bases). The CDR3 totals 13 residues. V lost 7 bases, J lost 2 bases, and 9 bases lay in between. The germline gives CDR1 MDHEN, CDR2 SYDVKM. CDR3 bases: TGTGCCAGCAACGGGGGAGCCTACAATGAGCAGTTCTTC. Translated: CASNGGAYNEQFF.

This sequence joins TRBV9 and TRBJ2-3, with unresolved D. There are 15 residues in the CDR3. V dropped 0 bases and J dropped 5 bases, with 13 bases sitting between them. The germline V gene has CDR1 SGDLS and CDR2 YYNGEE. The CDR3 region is CASSVEAVVRDTQYF. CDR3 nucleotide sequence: TGTGCCAGCAGCGTAGAGGCGGTTGTACGAGATACGCAGTATTTT.

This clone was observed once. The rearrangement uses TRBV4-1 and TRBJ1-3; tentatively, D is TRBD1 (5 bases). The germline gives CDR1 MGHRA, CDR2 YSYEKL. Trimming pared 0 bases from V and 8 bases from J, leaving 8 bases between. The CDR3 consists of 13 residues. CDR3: CASSQDKGDTIYF. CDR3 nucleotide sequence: TGCGCCAGCAGCCAAGATAAAGGGGACACCATATATTTT.

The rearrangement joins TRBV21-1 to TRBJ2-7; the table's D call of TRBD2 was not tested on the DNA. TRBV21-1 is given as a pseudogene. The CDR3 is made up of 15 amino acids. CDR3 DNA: TGTGCCAGCAGTTTCAAGCCCTACCCCCCCTACGAGCAGTACTTC. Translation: CASSFKPYPPYEQYF.

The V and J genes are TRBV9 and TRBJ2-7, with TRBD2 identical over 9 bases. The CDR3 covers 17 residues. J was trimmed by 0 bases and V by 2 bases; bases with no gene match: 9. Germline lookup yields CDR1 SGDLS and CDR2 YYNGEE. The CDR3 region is CASSVGLSGGNSYEQYF. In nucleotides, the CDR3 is TGTGCCAGCAGCGTGGGGCTCAGCGGGGGGAACTCCTACGAGCAGTACTTC.

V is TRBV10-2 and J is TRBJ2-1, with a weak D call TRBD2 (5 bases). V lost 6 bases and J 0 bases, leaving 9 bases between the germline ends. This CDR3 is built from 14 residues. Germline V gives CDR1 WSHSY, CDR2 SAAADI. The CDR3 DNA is TGCGCCAGCAGGGGAGCGGCCTCCTACAATGAGCAGTTCTTC. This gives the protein CASRGAASYNEQFF.

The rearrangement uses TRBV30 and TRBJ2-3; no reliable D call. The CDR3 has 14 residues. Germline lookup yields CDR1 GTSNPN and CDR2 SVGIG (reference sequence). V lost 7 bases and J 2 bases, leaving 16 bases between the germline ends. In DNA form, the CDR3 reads TGTGCCTTGGGGATGCTTGCCTACACAGATACGCAGTATTTT. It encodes CALGMLAYTDTQYF.

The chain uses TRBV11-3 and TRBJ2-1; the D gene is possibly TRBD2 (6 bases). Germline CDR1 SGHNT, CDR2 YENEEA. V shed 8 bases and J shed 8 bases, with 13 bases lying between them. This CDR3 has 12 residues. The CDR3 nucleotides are TGTGCCAGCGGGAGAGGAGGGGATGAGCAGTTCTTC. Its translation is CASGRGGDEQFF. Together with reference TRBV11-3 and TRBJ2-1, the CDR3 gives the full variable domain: EAGVVQSPRYKIIEKKQPVAFWCNPISGHNTLYWYLQNLGQGPELLIRYENEEAVDDSQLPKDRFSAERLKGVDSTLKIQPAELGDSAVYLCASGRGGDEQFFGPGTRLTVL.

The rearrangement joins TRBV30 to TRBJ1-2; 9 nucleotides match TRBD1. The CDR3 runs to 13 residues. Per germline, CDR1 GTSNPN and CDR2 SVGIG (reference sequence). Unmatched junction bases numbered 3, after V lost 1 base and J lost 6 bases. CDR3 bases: TGTGCCTGGAGTGGGGGACAGGGTGATGGCTACACCTTC. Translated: CAWSGGQGDGYTF.

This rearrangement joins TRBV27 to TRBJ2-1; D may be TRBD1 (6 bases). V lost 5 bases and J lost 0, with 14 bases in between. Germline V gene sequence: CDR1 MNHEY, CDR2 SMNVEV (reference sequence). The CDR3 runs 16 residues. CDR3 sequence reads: CASSPNGQPSYNEQFF. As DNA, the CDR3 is TGTGCCAGCAGTCCTAACGGACAGCCCTCCTACAATGAGCAGTTCTTC.

The CDR3 region is CASRNQIGTDTQYF. CDR3 in DNA: TGTGCCAGCAGGAACCAAATAGGCACAGATACGCAGTATTTT. The chain employs TRBV5-4 and TRBJ2-3; unclear D gene. CDR3 size: 14 residues. Trimming took off 5 bases at V and 1 base at J, with 11 bases between the two ends. Per the germline V gene, CDR1 is SGHNT and CDR2 is YYREEE (reference sequence).